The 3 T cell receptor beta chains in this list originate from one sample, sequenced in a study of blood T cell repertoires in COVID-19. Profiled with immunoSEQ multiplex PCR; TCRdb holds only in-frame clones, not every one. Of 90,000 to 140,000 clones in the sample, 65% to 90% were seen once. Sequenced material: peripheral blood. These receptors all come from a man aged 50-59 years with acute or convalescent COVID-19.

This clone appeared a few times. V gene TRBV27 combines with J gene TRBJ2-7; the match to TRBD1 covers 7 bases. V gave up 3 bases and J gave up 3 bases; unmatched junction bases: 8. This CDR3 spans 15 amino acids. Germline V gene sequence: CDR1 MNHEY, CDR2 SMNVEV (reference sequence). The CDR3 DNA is TGTGCCAGCAGTTTTAGTGGGACAGCTAACTACGAGCAGTACTTC. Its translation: CASSFSGTANYEQYF.

Here the CDR3 reads CASSLAGGDYNEQFF. CDR3 sequence (DNA): TGCGCCAGCAGCTTGGCGGGAGGGGACTACAATGAGCAGTTCTTC. The chain employs TRBV5-1 and TRBJ2-1, with 8 nucleotides matching TRBD2. Trimming removed 0 bases from V and 3 bases from J; junction bases left unmatched: 2. Germline lookup yields CDR1 SGHRS and CDR2 YFSETQ. This CDR3 comprises 15 residues.

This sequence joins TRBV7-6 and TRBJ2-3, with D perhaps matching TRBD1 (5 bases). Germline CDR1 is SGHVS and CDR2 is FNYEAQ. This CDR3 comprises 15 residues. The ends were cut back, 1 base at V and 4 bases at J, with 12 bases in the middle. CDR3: CASSLVSAGPDTQYF. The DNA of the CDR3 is TGTGCCAGCAGCTTAGTATCGGCAGGGCCAGATACGCAGTATTTT.